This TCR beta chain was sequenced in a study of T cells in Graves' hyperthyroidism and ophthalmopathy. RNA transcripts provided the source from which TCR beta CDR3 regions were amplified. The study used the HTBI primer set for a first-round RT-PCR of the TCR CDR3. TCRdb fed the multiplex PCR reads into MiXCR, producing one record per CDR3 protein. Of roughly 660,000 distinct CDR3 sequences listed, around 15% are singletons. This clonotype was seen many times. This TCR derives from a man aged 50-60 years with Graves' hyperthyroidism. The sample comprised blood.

The CDR3 bases are TGTGCCAGCAGCCCGGGACAGGGTGCAATCTACGAGCAGTACTTC. It specifies CASSPGQGAIYEQYF. This chain links TRBV11-3 with TRBJ2-7, with TRBD1 identical over 9 bases. Losses at the gene ends were 5 bases for V and 3 bases for J; bases not matched to a gene: 8. The germline CDR1 and CDR2 sequences are SGHNT and YENEEA. CDR3 length: 15 residues.